Shown below are 8 T cell receptor beta chains from a single sample sequenced in a study of T cells in Graves' hyperthyroidism and ophthalmopathy. What was amplified from RNA transcripts were TCR beta CDR3 regions. When the TCR CDR3 underwent first-round RT-PCR, the HTBI primer set was used. One entry per CDR3 protein results from TCRdb running MiXCR on the multiplex PCR reads. Of around 620,000 distinct CDR3 sequences listed, 46% are singletons. The specimen was peripheral blood or thyroid tissue (not recorded which). The receptors were sampled from an adult woman with Graves' disease, either hyperthyroidism or ophthalmopathy (not recorded which).

This clonotype came up many times. V usage is TRBV29-1 and J usage is TRBJ1-1; perhaps TRBD1 as D (5 bases). Germline CDR1 SQVTM, CDR2 ANQGSEA. The CDR3 has 13 residues. The V end lost 6 bases, the J end lost 1 base, and 12 bases lay between the germline ends. The CDR3 sequence is CSVNGGGNTEAFF. The CDR3 DNA reads as TGCAGCGTGAACGGGGGGGGGAACACTGAAGCTTTCTTT.

This clonotype has a count of ten or more. The chain combines TRBV7-8 with TRBJ2-7; the D call may be TRBD1 or TRBD2 (5 bases each). The CDR3 consists of 14 residues. Looked up from germline, CDR1 is SGHVS and CDR2 is FQNEAQ. V was cut by 11 bases and J by 3 bases, with 20 bases left in between. CDR3 sequence reads: CAQPPGLRNYEQYF. CDR3 coding DNA: TGTGCCCAACCACCGGGGCTCCGAAACTACGAGCAGTACTTC. Based on the CDR3 plus reference TRBV7-8 and TRBJ2-7, the full variable domain is GAGVSQSPRYKVAKRGQDVALRCDPISGHVSLFWYQQALGQGPEFLTYFQNEAQLDKSGLPSDRFFAERPEGSVSTLKIQRTQQEDSAVYLCAQPPGLRNYEQYFGPGTRLTVT.

This clonotype showed up many times. The rearrangement joins TRBV20-1 to TRBJ1-5; 7 bases fit TRBD1. Germline V gene sequence: CDR1 DFQATT, CDR2 SNEGSKA (reference sequence). V was clipped by 1 base and J by 11 bases; unmatched bases: 8. This CDR3 is built from 13 residues. CDR3 nucleotides: TGCAGTGCTAGAGTGACAGGGCAAGAGACCCAGCATTTT. It is translated as CSARVTGQETQHF.

V and J are TRBV19 and TRBJ1-1; the match to TRBD1 covers 9 bases. Germline CDR1 reads LNHDA; CDR2 reads SQIVND (reference sequence). This CDR3 spans 14 amino acids. The V segment lost 5 bases and the J segment 7 bases; nucleotides outside the gene matches: 8. The CDR3 DNA sequence: TGTGCCAGTAGTTCGCGGACAGGGGCGGATGAAGCTTTCTTT. Its protein product is CASSSRTGADEAFF.

This clonotype was seen ten or more times. The rearrangement uses TRBV7-3 and TRBJ1-2; possible D gene TRBD1, 5 bases. Between the trimmed V and J ends, which lost 6 bases and 2 bases, there was a span of 16 bases. Looked up from germline, CDR1 is SGHTA and CDR2 is FQGTGA. This CDR3 is 15 amino acids long. The CDR3 here is CASSDLRDRNYGYTF. As DNA, the CDR3 is TGTGCCAGCAGTGACCTACGGGACCGAAACTATGGCTACACCTTC.

This clonotype has at least ten counts. The chain combines TRBV5-1 with TRBJ2-5; D is ambiguous. V shed 4 bases and J shed 0 bases, with 4 bases lying between them. The CDR3 sequence is 12 residues long. Germline CDR1 is SGHRS and CDR2 is YFSETQ. CDR3 bases: TGCGCCAGCAGCGTGTACCAAGAGACCCAGTACTTC. Residues: CASSVYQETQYF.

This clonotype was seen ten or more times. The CDR3 loop is CASSLITDSSNQPQHF. CDR3 in DNA: TGTGCCAGCAGCTTAATCACCGACAGTAGCAATCAGCCCCAGCATTTT. The chain recombines TRBV7-9 with TRBJ1-5; D may be TRBD1 (5 bases). Germline V gives CDR1 SEHNR, CDR2 FQNEAQ (reference sequence). The CDR3 loop spans 16 amino acids. V was shortened by 2 bases and J by 0 bases, with 11 bases between the two germline ends.

This clonotype was found many times. The J gene is TRBJ2-7, the V gene TRBV19; D might be TRBD1 or TRBD2, each matching 5 bases. The CDR3 is 12 amino acids. Trimming took off 3 bases at V and 6 bases at J, with 9 bases between the two ends. The germline gives CDR1 LNHDA, CDR2 SQIVND (reference sequence). CDR3 coding DNA: TGTGCCAGTAGTATGGCCGGGACCGAGCAGTACTTC. This sequence encodes CASSMAGTEQYF.